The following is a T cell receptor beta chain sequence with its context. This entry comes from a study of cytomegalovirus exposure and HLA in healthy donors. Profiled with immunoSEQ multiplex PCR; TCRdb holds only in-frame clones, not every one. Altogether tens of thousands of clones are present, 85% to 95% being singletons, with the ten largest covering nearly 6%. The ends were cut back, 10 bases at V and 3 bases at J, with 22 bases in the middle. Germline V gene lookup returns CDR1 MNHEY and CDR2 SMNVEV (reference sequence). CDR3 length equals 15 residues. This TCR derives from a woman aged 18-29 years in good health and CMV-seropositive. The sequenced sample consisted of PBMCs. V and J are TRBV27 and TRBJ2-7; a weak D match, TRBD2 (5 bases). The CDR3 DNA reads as TGTGCCACCTCTCCTCCTCCAAGCGGTTACTACGAGCAGTACTTC. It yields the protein CATSPPPSGYYEQYF.